This TCR beta chain comes out of a study of blood T cell repertoires in COVID-19. Across the whole study: From the United States, Italy and Spain came samples of acute and convalescent COVID-19. PBMCs, B-cell-depleted T cells, or T cells were the source of the cDNA or gDNA that made up the material.

This CDR3 is 12 amino acids long. The germline gives CDR1 LGHDT, CDR2 YNNKEL (reference sequence). V lost 4 bases, J lost 10 bases, and 2 bases stayed unmatched. In the authors' workflow: Amplified reference gene primers provided the basis for estimating nucleated cell counts. Generated by immunoSEQ multiplex PCR, the TCRdb table keeps only in-frame clones and is missing some. For V, J and clone size, that table is used; D and trimming come from the DNA. Here the sample spans 95,000 to 150,000 clones, roughly 77% being singletons. Sample: peripheral blood. This TCR came from a man aged 55 to 70 with active or convalescent COVID-19. This sequence joins TRBV3-1 (or the pseudogene TRBV3-2) and TRBJ2-1; 9 nucleotides align to TRBD2. CDR3 loop: CASSLLAGEQFF. The CDR3 DNA follows: TGTGCCAGCAGCCTTCTAGCGGGAGAGCAGTTCTTC.